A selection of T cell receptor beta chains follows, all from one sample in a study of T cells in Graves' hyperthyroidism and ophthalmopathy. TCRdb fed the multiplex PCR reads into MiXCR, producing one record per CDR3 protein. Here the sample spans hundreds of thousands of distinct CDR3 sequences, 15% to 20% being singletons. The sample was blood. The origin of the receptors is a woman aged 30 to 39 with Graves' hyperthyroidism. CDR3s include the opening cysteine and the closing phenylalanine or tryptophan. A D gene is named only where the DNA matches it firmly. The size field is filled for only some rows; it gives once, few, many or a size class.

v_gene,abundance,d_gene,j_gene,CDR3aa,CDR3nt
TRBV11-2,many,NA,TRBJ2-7,CASSLVRRDSYEQYF,TGTGCCAGCAGCTTAGTGAGAAGGGACTCCTACGAGCAGTACTTC
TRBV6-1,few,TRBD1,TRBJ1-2,CASSPGGLGGYTF,TGTGCCAGCAGCCCAGGGGGCCTTGGTGGCTACACCTTC
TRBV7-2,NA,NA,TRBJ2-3,CASSFLLGAGDTQYF,TGTGCCAGCAGCTTCTTACTGGGGGCGGGAGATACGCAGTATTTT
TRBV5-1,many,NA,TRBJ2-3,CASSLGGSSTDTQYF,TGTGCCAGCAGCTTAGGGGGGAGTAGCACAGATACGCAGTATTTT
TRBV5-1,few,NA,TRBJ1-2,CASSLDLGDGYTF,TGCGCCAGCAGCTTGGATCTAGGGGACGGCTACACCTTC
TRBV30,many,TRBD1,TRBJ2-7,CAWSQTGDEQYF,TGTGCCTGGAGTCAAACAGGGGACGAGCAGTACTTC
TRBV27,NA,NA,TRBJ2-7,CASSYKRGGGPGGEQYF,TGTGCCAGCAGCTACAAAAGGGGGGGAGGCCCCGGGGGAGAGCAGTACTTC
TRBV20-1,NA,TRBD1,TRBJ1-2,CSASPYRGEDGYTF,TGCAGTGCTAGTCCCTACAGGGGAGAGGACGGCTACACCTTC
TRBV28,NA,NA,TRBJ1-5,CASRRSQGRQPQHF,TGTGCCAGCAGGAGGAGTCAGGGCAGGCAGCCCCAGCATTTT
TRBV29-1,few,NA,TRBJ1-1,CSVESRTTRGNTEAFF,TGCAGCGTTGAATCGCGCACAACTAGAGGGAACACTGAAGCTTTCTTT
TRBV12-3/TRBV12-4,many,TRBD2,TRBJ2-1,CASSPSGLAGYYNEQFF,TGTGCCAGCAGTCCGTCGGGACTAGCGGGCTACTACAATGAGCAGTTCTTC
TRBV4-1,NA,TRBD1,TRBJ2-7,CASSQPRTGIYEQYF,TGCGCCAGCAGCCAACCTAGGACAGGGATCTACGAGCAGTACTTC
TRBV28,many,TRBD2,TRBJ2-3,CAASGSLTLPDTQYF,TGTGCCGCTAGCGGGAGTCTCACGCTTCCAGATACGCAGTATTTT
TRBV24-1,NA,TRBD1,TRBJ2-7,CATSDSRQGSYEQYF,TGTGCCACCAGTGATTCGCGACAGGGTTCCTACGAGCAGTACTTC
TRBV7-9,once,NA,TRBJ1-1,CASSWDPRGTEAFF,TGTGCCAGCAGTTGGGACCCAAGAGGGACTGAAGCTTTCTTT